This section outlines one T cell receptor beta chain sequence together with its context. Its antigen is unknown. This sample stems from a study of shared clonotypes between healthy human individuals. Every contributor of samples was a Caucasian grown-up residing in Nashville, Tennessee. CD4+ cells yielded CD45RA+ naive and CD45RA-negative memory subsets. Sequencing used immunoSEQ multiplex PCR; TCRdb keeps in-frame clones, though not all of them. The sample yields roughly 2.5 million clones, around nine tenths seen once. Study-wide points: Across a few donors, naive CD4 shared roughly 5%, naive CD8 around 4%, memory CD4 roughly 2.4%, memory CD8 0.4%.

V shed 0 bases and J shed 3 bases, with 9 bases lying between them. This CDR3 contains 14 residues. Germline CDR1 and CDR2: KGHSH and LQKENI. This chain connects TRBV18 to TRBJ2-7; TRBD1 is a possible D gene (5 bases). The receptor comes from a man aged 18 to 30 in good health. The material sequenced was naive CD4+ T cells sorted from blood. Subset here: CD45RA+ positively selected. CDR3 sequence: CASSPPAGIYEQYF. CDR3 in DNA: TGTGCCAGCTCACCACCGGCAGGGATCTACGAGCAGTACTTC.